This entry features one T cell receptor beta chain sequence. Its cognate antigen has yet to be identified. No qualities accompany the bases; no much larger clone lies one base away. In total, 630 or so healthy bone marrow donors made up the cohort. At the time of sampling, all cohort members were nominally healthy, though unrecorded immune exposures were likely present. The donor was CMV seropositive and belonged to the group of 250 to 300 seropositive cohort members. A peripheral blood sample was collected from each donor, and TCR beta sequencing was performed on peripheral blood mononuclear cells. The Qiagen DNeasy Blood Extraction Kit was used to extract genomic DNA from the blood cell samples. Library construction relied on the immunoSEQ multiplex PCR assay. For the multiplex PCR, a mixture combining 60 forward primers for TCR Vbeta segments and 13 reverse primers for TCR Jbeta segments was used. A multiplex PCR assay on genomic DNA amplified the CDR3 region of rearranged TCR beta genes. Amplified TCR beta libraries were sequenced as 87-base-pair reads on the Illumina HiSeq System. For the original study's pipeline: In a later analysis, tens of millions of unique TCR beta chains were counted across the roughly 610 repertoires, and roughly 10 million of these chains were shared by at least two donors. Raw reads were error-corrected and collapsed into unique sequences by a nearest-neighbor algorithm in which closely related sequences were merged to remove PCR and sequencing errors. V, D and J gene segments were assigned by aligning CDR3 sequences to IMGT reference sequences. For a sequence to be retained, a match of at least six nucleotides to both a V gene segment and a J gene segment was required. Rearrangements were called productive when the CDR3 lacked stop codons and stayed in frame with V and J; all others were non-productive. CDR3 was defined according to IMGT convention as the region running from the second conserved V-encoded cysteine to the conserved J-encoded phenylalanine. The earlier analysis of 587 of the donors excluded sequences that lacked an unambiguous match to a single V gene segment. In an earlier analysis of 450 to 750 of the donors, a V segment was called functional when productive rearrangements were above 56.7%, and segregating when the standard deviation between donors exceeded 5%. A statistical classification framework was built for diagnosing cytomegalovirus status from the catalog of TCR beta chain sequences. V and J gene assignment, in a later analysis, came from comparing TCR nucleotide sequences with IMGT/GENE-DB human TR gene sequences. The TCRdist pipeline was used in a later analysis to assign CDR3 sequences and most-parsimonious VDJ recombination scenarios. In a later analysis, each TCR beta chain was defined by its CDR3 amino acid sequence together with its V-gene family, and reads without a unique V-gene family were excluded. To address suspected cross-contamination and a sequencing artifact, a later analysis removed several hundred highly shared, low-generation-probability nucleotide sequences. In a later analysis, a clonal expansion index was calculated for each public chain from normalized within-repertoire ranks of inferred template counts. A later analysis computed generation probabilities with a VDJ recombination model fitted to out-of-frame rearrangements, and checked the results against IGoR. Hypergeometric tests were used in a later analysis to score TCR-TCR, TCR-HLA and TCR-CMV co-occurrence, with a repertoire-size bias correction applied to the TCR pairs. To estimate false discovery rates, a later analysis permuted the HLA or CMV assignments 20 times. A later analysis grouped co-occurring TCRs with DBSCAN, adding TCRdist sequence similarity when clustering within HLA-allele-positive subsets. Repertoires with fewer than 30,000 or more than 120,000 public chains, plus five repertoires with anomalous nucleotide sharing, were excluded from co-occurrence clustering. TCRdb carries this immuneACCESS record with in-frame sequences only. Its versions omit some clonotypes, under half of them owing to an unresolved V gene in the studies checked, with the rest unexplained. That table is the source of V, J and clone size, and D and trimming were worked out from the DNA. Here the sample has some 96,000 clones; around 74% occur a single time. The ten largest clones represent roughly 7.7% of the sample.

CDR1 MGHRA and CDR2 YSYEKL were looked up in the germline V gene. From the cysteine up to the phenylalanine, the CDR3 has a length of 15 residues. The entry retains the CDR3 DNA only, 45 bases that are in frame from base 1. Deletion took 1 base off V and 4 bases off J, with a span of 11 bases between the germline ends. This sample was taken from a study of cytomegalovirus exposure and HLA in healthy donors (dated by TCRdb to the late 2010s). Background on the whole study: An earlier analysis of several hundred of the donors reported roughly 300 Gb of sequence data and around 110 million unique TCR beta sequences obtained from roughly 170 million T cells. An early release covering approximately 600 HLA-typed donors comprised approximately 290 gigabases of sequencing data and 85 million to 100 million unique TCR sequences. The genetic ancestry cluster associated with self-reported Caucasian donors included roughly 84% of the roughly 360 genotyped donors. The study aimed to test whether signatures of past pathogen exposure could be identified by cataloging public T cell receptors. The T cell repertoires of 700 or so subjects were profiled by immunosequencing and related to cytomegalovirus serostatus. A separate validation cohort of roughly 130 different subjects was used in addition to the approximately 610-subject first cohort. To predict cytomegalovirus infection status, the study combined high-throughput TCR immunosequencing, statistical association of individual TCRs with disease status, and machine learning. A later analysis re-analyzed previously published TCR beta repertoires from several hundred donors and added high-resolution HLA genotyping to study TCR occurrence patterns. Rather than drawing on any new phenotypic data, the later analysis identified candidate immune exposures from TCR beta sequences and the way those sequences occurred across donors. An earlier analysis of 587 of the donors applied high-throughput TCR beta sequencing to assess whether each TCR beta V gene segment acted as functional or pseudogenic. Donor age, sex, ethnicity and CMV serostatus were compiled together with the repertoire data. Genome-wide SNP genotypes for about 55% of the roughly 670 donors were used in a later genetic analysis, which treated that subset as a discovery cohort. All discovery cohort repertoires had been generated using a single sequencing platform. HLA typing covered class I and class II loci at four-digit resolution. The number of typed donors differed by locus: about 629-630 for A, B, C, DRB1 and DQB1; 500 to 550 for DQA1; about 600 for DPA1; and 450 to 480 for DPB1. Roughly five DR-DQ haplotypes were treated as single units for association and clustering because of strong linkage in the cohort. Among some 400 genotyped donors of the cohort, an average of 235,054 unique TCR beta nucleotide sequences were sequenced per donor, 15% to 20% of them non-productive. Overall study outcomes, separate from this receptor: Most TCR sequences were seen in very few donors, while some public TCRs were found in many individuals. Sequencing depth was assumed to be roughly uniform across donors in the presence/absence analyses, though that assumption may not hold. The cohort was sequenced for TCR beta chains only, and without alpha or paired-chain data the features that could be detected were limited. In a later analysis, some 18,000 TCR beta sequences were associated with specific HLA alleles at a false discovery rate of 0.05. HLA typing was unavailable for some donors at each locus, so association tests used only the typed subset. When HLA alleles, especially DR and DQ, strongly co-occurred, TCR associations were difficult to assign to individual alleles. A cluster of highly shared sequence variants was judged likely to be a technical artifact of the sequencing pipeline. A later analysis found that most CMV-associated TCR beta chains appeared HLA-restricted, with HLA associations seemingly driven largely by CMV exposure. According to a later analysis, TCR association rates differed among HLA loci, with DRB1 alleles showing the most associated TCRs and HLA-C alleles showing the fewest. The only immune exposure information available for the cohort was CMV serostatus. In an earlier analysis of about 550 of the donors, most TCR beta V segments were observed in productive rearrangements about 87% or about 30% of the time, broadly matching IMGT annotations. The earlier analysis of approximately 560 of the donors excluded some 15 rarely observed V segments, including chromosome 9 orphons, because counts were too low. In a later genetic analysis, fewer N-insertions in productive TCRs were reported among donors in an Asian-associated ancestry cluster than the approximately 710-donor mean. It was suggested by the authors that the approach could potentially be generalized to other disease states and immunological phenotypes. The 87-base-pair reads could not distinguish some IMGT-functional V segments, including TRBV6-2 and TRBV6-3, so those segments were excluded. A further reported finding was that TCR beta sequences accurately predicted the HLA-A and HLA-B alleles for most subjects in the first cohort. V-gene and J-gene trimming of TCR beta chains was associated with a missense DCLRE1C variant in a later genetic analysis, and the association was replicated in an independent cohort. Compared with equally common non-associated chains, HLA-associated TCR beta chains in a later analysis were more clonally expanded and had lower generation probabilities. Linkage disequilibrium might explain the correlated functional status among segregating V segments, but an unknown experimental factor could not be excluded. A later analysis reported that several top co-occurrence clusters appeared linked to parvovirus B19, influenza, CMV and Epstein-Barr virus. In the study, some 160 TCR beta chains were listed as associated with cytomegalovirus. In both the original and validation cohorts, the classifier was reported to diagnose cytomegalovirus status with high specificity and sensitivity. In vitro tests confirmed that a few of the cytomegalovirus-associated TCR beta chains recognize cytomegalovirus antigens.

The material sequenced was PBMCs. Recombination linked TRBV4-1 to TRBJ2-1; no D gene call is confident. The receptor's source is a man aged 40-49 years in good health and CMV-seropositive. CDR3 reads: CASSQGPTEYNEQFF. At the DNA level, the sequence is TGCGCCAGCAGCCAAGGCCCCACTGAATACAATGAGCAGTTCTTC.